These 2 T cell receptor beta chains share one sample of origin, sequenced in a study of identifying expanded T cells in peripheral blood. TCRdb keeps only in-frame clones here, not all; method: immunoSEQ multiplex PCR. The table lists roughly 100,000 clones, about 83% of them singletons. Material for sequencing was blood. The source of these receptors is a person between 18 and 75 years old in good health.

This clone was seen a single time. This rearrangement joins TRBV7-2 to TRBJ2-5; D is ambiguous. Trimming stripped 0 bases from V and 5 bases from J, with 10 bases between. CDR1 and CDR2 from the germline V gene are SGHTA and FQGNSA. CDR3 length equals 14 residues. This chain's CDR3 is CASSLAATRETQYF. The CDR3 nucleotides are TGTGCCAGCAGCTTAGCCGCGACGAGGGAGACCCAGTACTTC.

The chain is built from TRBV6-6 and TRBJ1-5, with 8 bases matching TRBD1. The trim removed 2 bases at V and 2 bases at J, leaving 5 bases unmatched. Germline CDR1 and CDR2: MNHNY and SVGAGI (reference sequence). The CDR3 runs 16 residues. The CDR3 DNA reads TGTGCCAGCAGTTACCGGCCGGGACAGGGCAATCAGCCCCAGCATTTT. Translated, it gives CASSYRPGQGNQPQHF.